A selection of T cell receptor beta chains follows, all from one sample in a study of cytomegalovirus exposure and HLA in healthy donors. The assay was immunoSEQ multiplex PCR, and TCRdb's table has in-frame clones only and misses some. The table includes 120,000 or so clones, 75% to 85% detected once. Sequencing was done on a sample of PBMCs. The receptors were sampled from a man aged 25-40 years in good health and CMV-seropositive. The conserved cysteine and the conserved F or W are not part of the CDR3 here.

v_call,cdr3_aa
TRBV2,ASSETSGTAAISMPLH
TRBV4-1,ASSLLTRDRGWSEQF
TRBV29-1,SASRVPDSYNEQF
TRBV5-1,ASSLAQGASTEAF
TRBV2,ASTGPGPYGYT
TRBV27,ASSSPSTGTEAF
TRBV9,ASSVGLYGYT
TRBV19,ASSQTGSSYGYT
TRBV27,ASSYRERYGYT
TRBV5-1,ASSLLAGGGDQY
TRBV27,ASSLTGFGNTIY
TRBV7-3,ASSPQGTEAF
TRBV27,ASSLGQGKKEQY
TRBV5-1,ASSLGDRGSGELF
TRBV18,ASSNTVGSPLH
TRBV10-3,AISPALDTGELF
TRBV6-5,ASRSDRLTEAF
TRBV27,ASSPLIRDRGNDEQY
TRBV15,ATSRAPQPQH
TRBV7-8,ASSLREGSPLH
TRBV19,ASSGPGQGFTSTGELF
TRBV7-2,ASSLVVSGGLGETQY
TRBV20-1,SASPGGIQY
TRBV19,ASSTGVRSEKLF
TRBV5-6,ASSSYQGAGNYGYT
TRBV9,ASSVERGLHQETQY